This TCR beta chain came from a study of blood T cells in healthy people across ages. Primed by a sample-barcoded 5' primer and a J-beta primer mix, a second PCR proceeded for about 6 to 12 cycles. TCRdb reprocessed the 5' RACE reads with MiXCR, giving one entry per CDR3 protein. The data hold roughly 500,000 distinct CDR3 sequences, with about 25% observed a single time. The CDR3 length is 11 residues. Trimming took off 3 bases at V and 10 bases at J, with 7 bases between the two ends. CDR1 is SGHAT and CDR2 is FQNNGV in the germline V gene. This same sample was also part of a study on T cells of mothers and their children. That study reports: Several children, together with their three healthy Caucasian mothers, made up the donors.

The source is a boy aged 5 to 17 in good health. Source material: blood. J is TRBJ2-1 and V is TRBV11-2, with unresolved D. The CDR3 spells CASSFSTEQFF. CDR3 DNA: TGTGCCAGCAGCTTCTCTACGGAGCAGTTCTTC.